This T cell receptor (beta chain) was retrieved from a study of blood T cell repertoires in COVID-19. Whole-study context: Sources were T cells, B-cell-depleted T cells, or PBMCs; the material itself was cDNA or gDNA.

Cohorts were based on clinical histories the participants reported. TCRdb keeps only in-frame clones here, not all; method: immunoSEQ multiplex PCR. The table has about 270,000 clones, 70% to 90% seen once; the top ten hold approximately 9%. This TCR was sampled from a woman aged 45-65 years with acute COVID-19. The sequencing input was PBMCs or T cells enriched from blood (not recorded which).

The CDR3 DNA is TGTGCCAGCAGCCCCTTATTTGCGAATTCACCCCTCCACTTT. This sequence encodes CASSPLFANSPLHF. The chain carries TRBV7-2 and TRBJ1-6; no firm D call. Germline V gene lookup returns CDR1 SGHTA and CDR2 FQGNSA. The CDR3 runs to 14 residues. V gave up 5 bases and J gave up 7 bases, with 12 bases separating them.